A selection of T cell receptor beta chains follows, all from one sample in a study of shared clonotypes between healthy human individuals. Assay used: immunoSEQ multiplex PCR; TCRdb lists only in-frame clones, some missing. The sample contains roughly 2.2 million clones, approximately 95% of which appear only once. The sequenced material came from naive CD4+ T cells from PBMCs. These receptors were taken from a man between 18 and 35 years old in good health. Some clones in this sample may be carry-over from other donors' samples. CDR3s include the opening cysteine and the closing phenylalanine or tryptophan. Fields, in order: V gene, clone size, J gene, CDR3 protein. Size is stated for part of the rows, as once, few or many counts, or as a class when the clone is expanded.

TRBV14	NA	TRBJ2-1	CASSHGSEQFF
TRBV5-1	NA	TRBJ2-5	CASSAGLAVAPQYF
TRBV6-5	NA	TRBJ1-6	CASTLTLAGSPLHF
TRBV27	NA	TRBJ2-7	CASSLWGTGEQYF
TRBV10-2	NA	TRBJ1-1	CASRKTVEGTEAFF
TRBV5-1	NA	TRBJ2-5	CASSPGGTGGRETQYF
TRBV28	NA	TRBJ2-1	CASSSPPGLARYSYNEQFF
TRBV19	NA	TRBJ1-4	CASRIRGPGEKLFF
TRBV9	NA	TRBJ2-5	CASSARGYQETQYF
TRBV28	NA	TRBJ2-6	CASSARGVGANVLTF
TRBV9	NA	TRBJ2-5	CASSTAGTSGNRETQYF
TRBV10-3	once	TRBJ1-2	CATLRDRDSHYGYTF
TRBV4-3	NA	TRBJ2-1	CASSQEIAVGAASSYNEQFF
TRBV19	once	TRBJ2-7	CASSNHYRARYEQYF
TRBV4-1	NA	TRBJ2-5	CASSQGGETQYF
TRBV9	once	TRBJ2-5	CASSAGRSLETQYF
TRBV7-9	NA	TRBJ1-5	CASSLGDSIRQPQHF
TRBV5-1	few	TRBJ1-2	CASSLDREGGGYTF
TRBV7-9	once	TRBJ2-7	CASSPTRGQYEQYF
TRBV7-2	NA	TRBJ2-7	CASRPGLAETYEQYF
TRBV28	NA	TRBJ1-1	CASTSTGETEAFF
TRBV5-8	NA	TRBJ2-5	CASSSGQGSETQYF
TRBV30	NA	TRBJ1-2	CAWCSGDTYGYTF
TRBV4-1	once	TRBJ2-3	CASSLRWGQGADTQYF
TRBV28	NA	TRBJ2-7	CASSVIGVPHEQYF
TRBV2	NA	TRBJ2-5	CASSETRVETQYF
TRBV11-1	NA	TRBJ2-3	CASSLGSRFTDTQYF
TRBV27	NA	TRBJ2-2	CASSSSPGVAGELFF
TRBV10-1	few	TRBJ2-2	CASSEGTTGELFF
TRBV29-1	NA	TRBJ1-4	CSVMVQTEKLFF
TRBV21-1	NA	TRBJ2-7	CASSTGTGHSYEQYF
TRBV5-5	NA	TRBJ2-7	CASAPGQGPYEQYF
TRBV27	NA	TRBJ2-3	CASSLLGSDTQYF
TRBV19	NA	TRBJ1-2	CASEPTSFYGYTF
TRBV20-1	NA	TRBJ2-7	CSGTMVYEQYF
TRBV10-2	NA	TRBJ2-1	CASSRTYYNEQFF
TRBV6-5	NA	TRBJ2-7	CATGGGGRHEQYF